This record concerns one T cell receptor (beta chain) sequence. The data were obtained in a study of OX40 agonist ivuxolimab in advanced cancers. Generated by immunoSEQ multiplex PCR, the TCRdb table keeps only in-frame clones and is missing some. The sample holds about 6,300 clones, approximately 70% seen once. The sequence came from an adult with an advanced solid tumor such as melanoma, head and neck, liver or kidney cancer. The source material was CD4+ or CD8+ T cells sorted from blood, sampled in a trial of the OX40 agonist ivuxolimab.

CDR3 nucleotides: TGTGCCAGTAGTATAGCTCTTGGGTACAATGAGCAGTTCTTC. As protein: CASSIALGYNEQFF. The chain is built from TRBV19 and TRBJ2-1; D is uncertain. Germline lookup yields CDR1 LNHDA and CDR2 SQIVND (reference sequence). The length of the CDR3 is 14 residues. Between the trimmed V and J ends, which lost 1 base and 4 bases, there was a span of 8 bases. The whole variable domain, filled in from reference TRBV19 and TRBJ2-1, reads DGGITQSPKYLFRKEGQNVTLSCEQNLNHDAMYWYRQDPGQGLRLIYYSQIVNDFQKGDIAEGYSVSREKKESFPLTVTSAQKNPTAFYLCASSIALGYNEQFFGPGTRLTVL.